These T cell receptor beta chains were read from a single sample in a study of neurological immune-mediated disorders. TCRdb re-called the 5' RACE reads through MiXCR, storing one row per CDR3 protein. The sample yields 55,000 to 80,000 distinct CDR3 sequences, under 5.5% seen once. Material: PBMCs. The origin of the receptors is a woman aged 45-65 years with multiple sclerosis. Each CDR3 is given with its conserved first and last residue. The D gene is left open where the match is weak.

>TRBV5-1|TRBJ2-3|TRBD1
CASSSQGHTQYF
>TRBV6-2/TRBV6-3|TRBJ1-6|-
CASRPSQGNNSPLHF
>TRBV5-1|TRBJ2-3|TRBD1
CASSPPRDRGTTQYF
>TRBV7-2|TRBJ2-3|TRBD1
CASSTTGARGDTQYF
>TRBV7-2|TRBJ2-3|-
CASSLGPSDTQYF
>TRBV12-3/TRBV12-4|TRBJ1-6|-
CASSFRQGHNSPLHF
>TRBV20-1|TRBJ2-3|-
CSARDRRGPINTDTQYF
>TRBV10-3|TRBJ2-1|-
CASRREDEQFF
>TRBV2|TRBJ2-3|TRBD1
CASKGVRGQTDTQYF
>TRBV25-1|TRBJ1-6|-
CASSLRGGKPLNF
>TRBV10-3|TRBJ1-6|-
CAISRDGDNSPLNF
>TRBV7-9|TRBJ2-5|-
CASSRRAGVKETQYF
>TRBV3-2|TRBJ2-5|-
CASSHDRLGETQYF
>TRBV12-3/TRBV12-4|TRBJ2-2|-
CASSFNTGELFF
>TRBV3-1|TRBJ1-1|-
CASVQGFGDTEAFF
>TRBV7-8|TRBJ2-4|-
CASSSTGNEGNIQYF
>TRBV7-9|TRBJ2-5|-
CASSLVDVRQETQYF
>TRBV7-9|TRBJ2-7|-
CAGASLRYEQYF
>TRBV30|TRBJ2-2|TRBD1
CAWSANRQGDGGTGELFF
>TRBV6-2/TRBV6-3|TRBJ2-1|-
CASSSDSYNEQFF
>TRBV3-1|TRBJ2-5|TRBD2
CASSQRTSGQETQYF
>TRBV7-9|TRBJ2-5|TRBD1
CASSLWTGGQETQYF
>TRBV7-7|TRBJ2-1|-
CASSPDSSYNEQFF
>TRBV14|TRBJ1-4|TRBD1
CASSYRTGTKLFF
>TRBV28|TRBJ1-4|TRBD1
CATTNRGEKLFF
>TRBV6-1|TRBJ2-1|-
CASTWDTYNEQFF
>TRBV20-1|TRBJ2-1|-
CSAGNNEQFF
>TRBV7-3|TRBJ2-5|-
CASSLTRGETQYF
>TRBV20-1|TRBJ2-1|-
CSARPSTTTYNEQFF
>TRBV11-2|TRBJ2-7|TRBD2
CASSAGSGMGGGYEQYF
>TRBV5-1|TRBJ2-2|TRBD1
CASSLAGGLRTGELFF
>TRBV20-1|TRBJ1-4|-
CSASRDGHNEKLFF
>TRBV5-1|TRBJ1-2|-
CASNPESGYTRGYTF
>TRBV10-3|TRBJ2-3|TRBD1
CAISGQGQPSTDTQYF
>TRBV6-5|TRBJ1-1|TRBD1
CASGDREVTEAFF
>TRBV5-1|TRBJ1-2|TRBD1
CASSSGTEGIGYTF
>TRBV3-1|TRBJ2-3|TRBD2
CASVGTSKADTQYF
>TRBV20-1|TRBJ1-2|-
CSARDYRAPLYGYTF
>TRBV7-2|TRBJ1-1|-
CASSPRIWEGTEAFF
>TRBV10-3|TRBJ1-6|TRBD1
CATRNDRDASPLHF
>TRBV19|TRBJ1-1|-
CATNQGLFTEAFF
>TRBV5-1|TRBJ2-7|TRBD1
CASSPSGQGLPYEQYF
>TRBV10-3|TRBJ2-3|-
CAISDTDTQYF
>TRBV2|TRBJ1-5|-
CASSGAGGTGQPQHF
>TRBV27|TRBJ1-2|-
CASSPWGGLNYGYTF
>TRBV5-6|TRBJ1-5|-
CASSLYDGGLYQPQHF
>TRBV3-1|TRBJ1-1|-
CASSQPGADTEAFF